This T cell receptor (beta chain) was obtained from a study of T cell changes during pregnancy in multiple sclerosis. This CDR3 is built from 13 residues. CDR1 and CDR2 (germline): MNHEY, SVGAGI. V was cut by 8 bases and J by 6 bases, with 17 bases left in between. Some clones are missing from TCRdb's copy, which holds only in-frame ones; the method was immunoSEQ multiplex PCR. Here the sample spans approximately 50,000 clones, about 90% being singletons. The source was CD4+ T cells from peripheral blood mononuclear cells, collected after pregnancy. The receptor comes from a female donor with multiple sclerosis, enrolled in a pregnancy study. This chain uses TRBV6-5 with TRBJ2-7; no definite D call. Written as DNA, the CDR3 is TGTGCCAGCGGTACCAGGATAGGAAGCGAGCAGTACTTC. Translated: CASGTRIGSEQYF.